This TCR beta chain was obtained from a study of blood T cell repertoires in COVID-19. Study-wide background: The United States, Italy and Spain were the sources of the acute and convalescent COVID-19 samples.

This table comes from immunoSEQ multiplex PCR, and its TCRdb copy is limited to in-frame clones, with some not included. The sample holds around 70,000 clones; around 80% are singletons and the top ten take around 13%. Regarding this clone: At the DNA level, this CDR3 is encoded by other sequences in the same sample as well.

The length of the CDR3 is 13 residues. The V gene's germline CDR1 is SGHTA and CDR2 FQGTGA. V lost 1 base to trimming and J lost 4 bases, with 5 bases between them. Seattle-derived patients entered the study during active infection and were followed longitudinally. This sequence joins TRBV7-3 and TRBJ2-1; D uncertain. This TCR derives from a man aged 50 to 60 with COVID-19, enrolled during active disease. Sequenced sample: peripheral blood. Here the CDR3 reads CASSLNSYNEQFF. The CDR3 DNA is TGTGCCAGCAGCTTAAACTCGTACAATGAGCAGTTCTTC. The whole variable domain, filled in from reference TRBV7-3 and TRBJ2-1, reads GAGVSQTPSNKVTEKGKYVELRCDPISGHTALYWYRQSLGQGPEFLIYFQGTGAADDSGLPNDRFFAVRPEGSVSTLKIQRTERGDSAVYLCASSLNSYNEQFFGPGTRLTVL.